The entry below gives a single TCR beta chain sequence along with its context. The germline V gene has CDR1 LGHDT and CDR2 YNNKEL (reference sequence). The CDR3 consists of 15 residues. The germline V and J ends were trimmed by 3 bases and 11 bases, with 20 bases remaining between them. The source of the sample is a study of control samples from healthy donors and cancer patients. Produced via immunoSEQ multiplex PCR; TCRdb's table is partial and in-frame only. The sample contains 110,000 to 150,000 clones, roughly 92% of which appear only once. Sequencing was done on a sample of blood. The chain carries TRBV3-1 (or the pseudogene TRBV3-2) and TRBJ2-1; D may be TRBD2 (6 bases). This clonotype was sampled from a man aged 25-40 years in good health. CDR3: CASSHTDEGTLKQFF. In nucleotides, the CDR3 is TGTGCCAGCAGCCATACCGACGAGGGGACTTTAAAGCAGTTCTTC.